The 2 T cell receptor beta chains below come from one sample, sequenced in a study of blood T cell repertoires in COVID-19. Some clones are missing from TCRdb's copy, which holds only in-frame ones; the method was immunoSEQ multiplex PCR. The sample comprises 100,000 to 150,000 clones, 85% to 90% of which are singletons, and less than 3.5% rests with the top ten. The specimen was peripheral blood. These receptors originate from a woman of 80 years or more with COVID-19, enrolled during active disease.

The chain links TRBV5-5 to TRBJ2-7; D is uncertain. V lost 4 bases, J lost 1 base, and 12 bases lay in between. The CDR3 is 14 amino acids. The germline V gene encodes CDR1 SGHKS and CDR2 YYEKEE (reference sequence). CDR3 in DNA: TGTGCCAGCAGCCCGGTGGCGGATTCCTACGAGCAGTACTTC. Amino acids: CASSPVADSYEQYF.

The chain combines TRBV5-1 with TRBJ2-1; 12 bases fit TRBD2. The CDR3 has 15 amino acids. Germline CDR1 SGHRS, CDR2 YFSETQ. The trim removed 3 bases at V and 9 bases at J, leaving 7 bases unmatched. The CDR3 DNA reads as TGCGCCAGCAGCTCGGGACTAGCGGGCGGTGGTGAGCAGTTCTTC. It codes for CASSSGLAGGGEQFF. Based on the CDR3 plus reference TRBV5-1 and TRBJ2-1, the full variable domain is KAGVTQTPRYLIKTRGQQVTLSCSPISGHRSVSWYQQTPGQGLQFLFEYFSETQRNKGNFPGRFSGRQFSNSRSEMNVSTLELGDSALYLCASSSGLAGGGEQFFGPGTRLTVL.